The clone carrying this TCR beta chain came up a few times. The antigen is undetermined. These data originate in a study of CD8 T cells in ankylosing spondylitis. Study-level results: Reportedly, disease-linked clones are significantly enriched in ankylosing spondylitis patients' matched synovial fluid. Blood from ankylosing spondylitis patients appeared to carry a characteristic eight-variant TCR beta motif. Clones that were linked to disease were CD8+ and were relatively rare in peripheral blood.

The CDR3 consists of 14 residues. Trimming pared 4 bases from V and 7 bases from J, leaving 14 bases between. Quantitative 5'-RACE with molecular barcodes generated TCR beta libraries. MiXCR, run by TCRdb on the 5' RACE reads, gives a single entry per CDR3 protein. The sample yields about 450,000 distinct CDR3 sequences, roughly 27% seen once. This chain connects TRBV12-3 or TRBV12-4 to TRBJ1-5; D is possibly TRBD1 (6 bases). The receptor's source is a male donor with ankylosing spondylitis. The sample comprised blood, either unsorted or a sorted T cell fraction (not recorded which). The CDR3 sequence is CASSYLGAGQPQHF. The CDR3 DNA follows: TGTGCCAGCAGTTACCTGGGGGCCGGACAGCCCCAGCATTTT.